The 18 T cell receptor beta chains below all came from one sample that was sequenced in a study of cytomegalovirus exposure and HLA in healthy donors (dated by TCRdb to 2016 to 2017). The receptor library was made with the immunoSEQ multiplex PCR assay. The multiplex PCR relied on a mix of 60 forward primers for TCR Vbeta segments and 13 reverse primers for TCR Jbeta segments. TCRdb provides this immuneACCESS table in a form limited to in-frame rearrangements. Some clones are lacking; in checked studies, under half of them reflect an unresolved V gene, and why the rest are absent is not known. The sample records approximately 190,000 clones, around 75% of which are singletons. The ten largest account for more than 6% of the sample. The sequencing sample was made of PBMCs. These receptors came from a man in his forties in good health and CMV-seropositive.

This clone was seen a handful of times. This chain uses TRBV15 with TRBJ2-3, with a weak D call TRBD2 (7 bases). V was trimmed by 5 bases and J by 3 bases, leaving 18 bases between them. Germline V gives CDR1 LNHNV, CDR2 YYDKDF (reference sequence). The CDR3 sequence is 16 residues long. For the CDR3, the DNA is TGTGCCACCAGCCCTGCCGTGGGGGGGCTTACAGATACGCAGTATTTT. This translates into CATSPAVGGLTDTQYF.

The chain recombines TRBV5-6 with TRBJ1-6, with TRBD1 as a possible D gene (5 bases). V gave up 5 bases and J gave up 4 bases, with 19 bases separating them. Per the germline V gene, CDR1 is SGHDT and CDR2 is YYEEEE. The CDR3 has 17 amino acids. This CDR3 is CASSARKSRQYNSPLHF. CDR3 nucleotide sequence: TGTGCCAGCAGTGCTAGGAAAAGCCGACAGTATAATTCACCCCTCCACTTT. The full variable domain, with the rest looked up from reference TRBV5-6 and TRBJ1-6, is DAGVTQSPTHLIKTRGQQVTLRCSPKSGHDTVSWYQQALGQGPQFIFQYYEEEERQRGNFPDRFSGHQFPNYSSELNVNALLLGDSALYLCASSARKSRQYNSPLHFGNGTRLTVT.

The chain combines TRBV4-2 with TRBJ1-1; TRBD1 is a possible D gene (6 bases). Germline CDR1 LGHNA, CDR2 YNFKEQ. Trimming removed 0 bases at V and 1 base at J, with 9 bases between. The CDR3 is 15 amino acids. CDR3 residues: CASSQDRTENTEAFF. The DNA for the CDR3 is TGTGCCAGCAGCCAAGATAGGACAGAGAACACTGAAGCTTTCTTT.

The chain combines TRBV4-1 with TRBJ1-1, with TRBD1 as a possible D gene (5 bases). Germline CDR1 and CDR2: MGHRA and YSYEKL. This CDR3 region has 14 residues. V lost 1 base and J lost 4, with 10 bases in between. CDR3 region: CASSQVAGSTEAFF. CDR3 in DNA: TGCGCCAGCAGCCAAGTTGCAGGGTCCACTGAAGCTTTCTTT.

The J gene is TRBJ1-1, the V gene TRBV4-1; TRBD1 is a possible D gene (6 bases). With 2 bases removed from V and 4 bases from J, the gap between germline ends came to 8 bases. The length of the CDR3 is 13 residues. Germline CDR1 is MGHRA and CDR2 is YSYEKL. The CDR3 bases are TGCGCCAGCAGCCAAACAGGGACCACTGAAGCTTTCTTT. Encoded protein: CASSQTGTTEAFF.

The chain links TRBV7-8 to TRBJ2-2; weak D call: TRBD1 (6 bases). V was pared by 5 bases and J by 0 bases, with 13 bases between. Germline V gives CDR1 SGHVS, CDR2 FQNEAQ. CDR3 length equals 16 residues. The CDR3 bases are TGTGCCAGCAGCACCCGGACAGACGCGAACACCGGGGAGCTGTTTTTT. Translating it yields CASSTRTDANTGELFF.

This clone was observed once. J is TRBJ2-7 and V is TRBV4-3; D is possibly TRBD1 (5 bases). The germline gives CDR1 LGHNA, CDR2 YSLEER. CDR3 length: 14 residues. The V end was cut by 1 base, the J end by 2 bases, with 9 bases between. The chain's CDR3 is CASSQGAGTYEQYF. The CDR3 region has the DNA TGCGCCAGCAGCCAAGGGGCAGGGACCTACGAGCAGTACTTC.

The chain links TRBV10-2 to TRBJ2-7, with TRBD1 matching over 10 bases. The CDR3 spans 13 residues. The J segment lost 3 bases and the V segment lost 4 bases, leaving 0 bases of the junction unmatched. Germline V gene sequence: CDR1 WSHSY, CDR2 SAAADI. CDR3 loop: CASSGDRGYEQYF. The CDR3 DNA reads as TGCGCCAGCAGTGGGGACAGGGGCTACGAGCAGTACTTC.

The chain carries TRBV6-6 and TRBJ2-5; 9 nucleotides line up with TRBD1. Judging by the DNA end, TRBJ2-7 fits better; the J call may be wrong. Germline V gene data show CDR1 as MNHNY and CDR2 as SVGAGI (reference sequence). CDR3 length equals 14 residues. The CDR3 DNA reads TGTGCCAGCAGCGGACAGGGGAGGCTGGGCGAGCAGTACTTC. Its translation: CASSGQGRLGEQYF.

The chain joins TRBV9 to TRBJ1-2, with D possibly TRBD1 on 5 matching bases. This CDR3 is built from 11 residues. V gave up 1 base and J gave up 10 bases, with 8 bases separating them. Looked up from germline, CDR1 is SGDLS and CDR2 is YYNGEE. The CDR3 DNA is TGTGCCAGCAGCGTATCAGGGCACTACACCTTC. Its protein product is CASSVSGHYTF.

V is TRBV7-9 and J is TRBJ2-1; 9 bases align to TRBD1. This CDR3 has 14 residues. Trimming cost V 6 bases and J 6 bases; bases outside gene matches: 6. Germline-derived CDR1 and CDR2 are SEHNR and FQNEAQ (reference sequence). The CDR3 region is CASSRTGVGNEQFF. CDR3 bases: TGTGCCAGCAGTCGGACAGGGGTCGGCAATGAGCAGTTCTTC. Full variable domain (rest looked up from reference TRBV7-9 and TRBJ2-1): DTGVSQNPRHKITKRGQNVTFRCDPISEHNRLYWYRQTLGQGPEFLTYFQNEAQLEKSRLLSDRFSAERPKGSFSTLEIQRTEQGDSAMYLCASSRTGVGNEQFFGPGTRLTVL.

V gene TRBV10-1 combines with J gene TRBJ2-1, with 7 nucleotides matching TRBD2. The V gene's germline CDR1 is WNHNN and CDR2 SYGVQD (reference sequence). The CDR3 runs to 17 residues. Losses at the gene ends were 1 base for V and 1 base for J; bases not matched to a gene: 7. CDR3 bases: TGCGCCAGCAGTGAGTATCCTAGCGGTAGTTCCTACAATGAGCAGTTCTTC. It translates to CASSEYPSGSSYNEQFF.

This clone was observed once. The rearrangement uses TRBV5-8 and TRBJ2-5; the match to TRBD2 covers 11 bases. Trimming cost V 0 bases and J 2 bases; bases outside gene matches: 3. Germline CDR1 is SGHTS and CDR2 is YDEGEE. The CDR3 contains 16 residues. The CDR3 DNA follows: TGTGCCAGCAGCTTGGCCGGGACTAGCGGACAAGAGACCCAGTACTTC. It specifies CASSLAGTSGQETQYF. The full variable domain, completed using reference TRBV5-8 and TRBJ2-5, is EAGVTQSPTHLIKTRGQQATLRCSPISGHTSVYWYQQALGLGLQFLLWYDEGEERNRGNFPPRFSGRQFPNYSSELNVNALELEDSALYLCASSLAGTSGQETQYFGPGTRLLVL.

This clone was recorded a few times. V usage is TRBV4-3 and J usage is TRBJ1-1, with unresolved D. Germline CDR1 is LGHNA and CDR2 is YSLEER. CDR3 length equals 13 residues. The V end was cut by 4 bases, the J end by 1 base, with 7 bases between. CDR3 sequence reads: CASSLAGNTEAFF. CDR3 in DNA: TGCGCCAGCAGCCTCGCAGGGAACACTGAAGCTTTCTTT.

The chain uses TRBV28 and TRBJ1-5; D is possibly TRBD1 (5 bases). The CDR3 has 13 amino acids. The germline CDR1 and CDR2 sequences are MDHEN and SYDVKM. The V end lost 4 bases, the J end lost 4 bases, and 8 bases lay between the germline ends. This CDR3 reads CASSWGTNQPQHF. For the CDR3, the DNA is TGTGCCAGCAGTTGGGGGACTAATCAGCCCCAGCATTTT. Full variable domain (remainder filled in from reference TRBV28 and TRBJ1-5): DVKVTQSSRYLVKRTGEKVFLECVQDMDHENMFWYRQDPGLGLRLIYFSYDVKMKEKGDIPEGYSVSREKKERFSLILESASTNQTSMYLCASSWGTNQPQHFGDGTRLSIL.

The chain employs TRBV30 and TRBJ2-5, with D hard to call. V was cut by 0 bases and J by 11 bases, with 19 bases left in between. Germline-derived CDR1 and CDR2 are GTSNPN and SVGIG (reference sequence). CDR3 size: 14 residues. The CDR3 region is CAWSVPDSPAEQYF. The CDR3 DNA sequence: TGTGCCTGGAGTGTACCCGACTCCCCGGCTGAGCAGTACTTC.

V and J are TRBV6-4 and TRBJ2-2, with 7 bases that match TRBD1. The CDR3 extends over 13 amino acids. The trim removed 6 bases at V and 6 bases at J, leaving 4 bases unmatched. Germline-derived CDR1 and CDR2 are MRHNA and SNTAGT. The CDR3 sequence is CASSYRGAGELFF. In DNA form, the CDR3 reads TGTGCCAGCAGCTACAGGGGCGCCGGGGAGCTGTTTTTT.

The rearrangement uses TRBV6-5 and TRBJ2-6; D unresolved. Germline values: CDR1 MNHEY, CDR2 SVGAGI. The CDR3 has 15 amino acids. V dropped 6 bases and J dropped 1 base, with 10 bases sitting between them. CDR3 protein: CASRPRLSGANVLTF. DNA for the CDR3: TGTGCCAGCAGGCCCAGGTTATCTGGGGCCAACGTCCTGACTTTC.